Listed below are T cell receptor beta chains from one sample, sequenced in a study of T-cell reconstitution after alpha-beta-depleted transplantation in children. From the PCR reads, TCRdb called clonotypes with MiXCR, one entry per CDR3 protein. The sample lists fewer than 250,000 distinct CDR3 sequences; more than 15% were seen once. The starting material was PBMCs, mostly from graft donor cells, obtained 360 days after TCRalphabeta/CD19-depleted stem cell transplant. The receptors originated from a male patient between 2 and 9 years old who had a stem cell transplant for acute lymphoblastic leukemia, so the T cells may come from the graft donor. CDR3s leave out the opening cysteine and the closing phenylalanine or tryptophan.

v_gene	j_gene	CDR3aa
TRBV7-3	TRBJ2-3	ASSSLRDGITDTQY
TRBV5-1	TRBJ1-1	ASSLGQGTNTEAF
TRBV29-1	TRBJ1-1	SVKTLNTEAF
TRBV7-9	TRBJ2-2	ASSLEGRTGELF
TRBV21-1	TRBJ2-7	ASSILGGGTGHSYEQY
TRBV5-1	TRBJ2-3	ASSFGRITDTQY
TRBV4-3	TRBJ2-1	ASSQALAGASSYNEQF
TRBV24-1	TRBJ2-3	ATGTGIDTQY
TRBV18	TRBJ2-1	ASSLEVFGTGYYNEQF
TRBV12-3/TRBV12-4	TRBJ2-1	ASSRRGLAGDYNEQF
TRBV27	TRBJ1-5	ARGAGAGQPQH
TRBV15	TRBJ2-1	ATSTGDGSSYNEQF
TRBV5-1	TRBJ2-5	ASSLDFVGQSETQY
TRBV28	TRBJ2-1	ASSLPPGQGYNEQF
TRBV20-1	TRBJ2-1	SATGDSYNEQF
TRBV5-1	TRBJ2-2	ASSLSVSGELF
TRBV20-1	TRBJ2-1	SARGSQGVSYNEQF
TRBV5-8	TRBJ2-5	ASSLGQGSETQY
TRBV29-1	TRBJ2-7	SVLVHEQY
TRBV5-1	TRBJ2-7	ASSLQLAGGGLEQY
TRBV7-9	TRBJ2-3	ASSSRQKTGTDTQY
TRBV11-2	TRBJ2-7	ASSLGLRLAGGLSSYEQY
TRBV6-2/TRBV6-3	TRBJ2-3	ASKWSGGPRDTQY
TRBV24-1	TRBJ1-4	ATSGPSEKLF
TRBV6-5	TRBJ2-7	ASSSLGHRSSYEQY
TRBV2	TRBJ2-3	ASTPLARGDTQY
TRBV30	TRBJ2-7	ASGGDRVFDEQY
TRBV5-1	TRBJ1-1	ASSLPVTGSREAF
TRBV20-1	TRBJ2-1	SARAIWGAAAEQF
TRBV10-3	TRBJ1-1	AISVGPGQGPGTF
TRBV20-1	TRBJ2-3	SARSGQDVSTDTQY
TRBV7-9	TRBJ2-5	ASGRETQGVRRETQY
TRBV25-1	TRBJ2-2	ASAVLGGGAAGELF
TRBV29-1	TRBJ2-2	SVVYRGTGELF
TRBV11-2	TRBJ2-3	ASSLHGRGLSTDTQY
TRBV7-6	TRBJ2-2	ASSRRGLAATGELF
TRBV30	TRBJ2-7	AWSDGDNFRATQY
TRBV12-3/TRBV12-4	TRBJ2-3	ASTISGGSTDTQY
TRBV2	TRBJ2-3	AGSGRGAFTDTQY
TRBV5-5	TRBJ1-5	ASSQLGMSNQPQH
TRBV27	TRBJ2-5	ASTPLAGVETQY
TRBV20-1	TRBJ1-5	SARKETYSNQPQH
TRBV6-4	TRBJ2-2	ASSDSIGTGELF
TRBV7-2	TRBJ1-1	ASSLRTGGNTEAF
TRBV9	TRBJ1-2	ASSPPAGVGYGYT
TRBV28	TRBJ1-2	ASSRTGTGGGYT
TRBV19	TRBJ2-3	ASSISAGADTQY
TRBV7-9	TRBJ2-1	ASSFGRTGGNEQF
TRBV4-3	TRBJ2-2	ASSQEGRGLGAGELF
TRBV7-9	TRBJ2-5	ASSPSGKETQY
TRBV4-2	TRBJ1-5	ASSQFPWMNSNQPQH
TRBV5-1	TRBJ2-1	ASSFSGTGWNYNEQF
TRBV7-8	TRBJ2-7	ASSLEGGSEQY